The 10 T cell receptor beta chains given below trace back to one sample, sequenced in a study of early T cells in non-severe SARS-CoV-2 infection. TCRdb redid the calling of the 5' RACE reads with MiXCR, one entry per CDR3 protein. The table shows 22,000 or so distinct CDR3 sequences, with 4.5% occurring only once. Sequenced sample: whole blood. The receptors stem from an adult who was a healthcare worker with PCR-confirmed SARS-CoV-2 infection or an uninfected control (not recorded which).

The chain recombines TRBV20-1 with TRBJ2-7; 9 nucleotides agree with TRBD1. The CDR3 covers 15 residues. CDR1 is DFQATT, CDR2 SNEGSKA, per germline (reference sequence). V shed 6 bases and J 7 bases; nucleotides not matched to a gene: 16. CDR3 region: CSARNRDRALGEQYF. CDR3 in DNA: TGCAGTGCGCGGAACCGGGACAGGGCCCTTGGGGAGCAGTACTTC.

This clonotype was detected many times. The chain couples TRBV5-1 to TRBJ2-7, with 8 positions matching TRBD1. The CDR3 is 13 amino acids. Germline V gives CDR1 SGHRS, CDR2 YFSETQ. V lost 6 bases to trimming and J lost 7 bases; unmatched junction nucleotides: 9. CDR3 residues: CASTSSGDREQYF. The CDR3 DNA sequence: TGCGCCAGCACGTCGAGTGGGGACAGGGAGCAGTACTTC. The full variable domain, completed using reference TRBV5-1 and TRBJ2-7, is KAGVTQTPRYLIKTRGQQVTLSCSPISGHRSVSWYQQTPGQGLQFLFEYFSETQRNKGNFPGRFSGRQFSNSRSEMNVSTLELGDSALYLCASTSSGDREQYFGPGTRLTVT.

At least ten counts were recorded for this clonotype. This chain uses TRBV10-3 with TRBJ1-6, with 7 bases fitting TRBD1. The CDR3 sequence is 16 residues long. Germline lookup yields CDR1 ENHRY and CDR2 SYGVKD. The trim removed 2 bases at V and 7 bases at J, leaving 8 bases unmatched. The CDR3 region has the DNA TGTGCCATCAGTGAGGGAGCGGGACAGCTAAATTCACCCCTCCACTTT. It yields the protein CAISEGAGQLNSPLHF.

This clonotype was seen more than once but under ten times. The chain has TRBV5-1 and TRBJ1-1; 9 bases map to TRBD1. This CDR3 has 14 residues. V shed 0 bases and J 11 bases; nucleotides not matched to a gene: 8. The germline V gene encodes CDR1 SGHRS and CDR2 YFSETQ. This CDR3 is CASSLAPRTGEAFF. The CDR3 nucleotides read TGCGCCAGCAGCTTGGCCCCCCGGACAGGGGAGGCTTTCTTT.

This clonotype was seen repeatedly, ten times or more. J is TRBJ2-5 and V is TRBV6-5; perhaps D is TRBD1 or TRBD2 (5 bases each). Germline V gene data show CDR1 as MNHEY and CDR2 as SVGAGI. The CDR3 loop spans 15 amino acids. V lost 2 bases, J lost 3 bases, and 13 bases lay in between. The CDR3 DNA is TGTGCCAGCAGTTACATTTCGGGGCGGGAAGAGACCCAGTACTTC. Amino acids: CASSYISGREETQYF.

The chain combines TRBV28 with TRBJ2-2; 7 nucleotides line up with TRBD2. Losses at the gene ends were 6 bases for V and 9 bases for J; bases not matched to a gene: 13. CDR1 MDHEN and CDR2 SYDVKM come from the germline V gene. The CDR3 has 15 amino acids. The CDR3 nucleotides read TGTGCCAGCAGCACCGGGACTATCCGAACCCGGGAGCTGTTTTTT. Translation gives CASSTGTIRTRELFF.

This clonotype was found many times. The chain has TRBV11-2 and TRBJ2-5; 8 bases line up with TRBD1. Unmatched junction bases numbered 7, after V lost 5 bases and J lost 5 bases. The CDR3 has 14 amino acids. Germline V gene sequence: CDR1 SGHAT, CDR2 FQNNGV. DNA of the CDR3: TGTGCCAGCAGCCCCAGGGGGGACAGGGAGACCCAGTACTTC. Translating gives CASSPRGDRETQYF.

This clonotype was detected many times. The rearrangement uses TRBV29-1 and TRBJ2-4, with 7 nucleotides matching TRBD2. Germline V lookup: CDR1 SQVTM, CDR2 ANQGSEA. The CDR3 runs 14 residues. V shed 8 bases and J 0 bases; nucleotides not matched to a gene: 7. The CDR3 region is CSIQGGLAKNIQYF. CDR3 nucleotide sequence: TGCAGCATCCAGGGAGGGTTAGCCAAAAACATTCAGTACTTC.

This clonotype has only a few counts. The DNA of the CDR3 is TGTGCCAGCAGCCGAGTCACAGATACGCAGTATTTT. The encoded protein is CASSRVTDTQYF. The chain joins TRBV3-1 to TRBJ2-3; D remains ambiguous. CDR1 and CDR2 (germline): LGHDT, YNNKEL (reference sequence). This CDR3 comprises 12 residues. Trimming shortened V by 4 bases and J by 2 bases, and 4 bases separated the two germline ends.

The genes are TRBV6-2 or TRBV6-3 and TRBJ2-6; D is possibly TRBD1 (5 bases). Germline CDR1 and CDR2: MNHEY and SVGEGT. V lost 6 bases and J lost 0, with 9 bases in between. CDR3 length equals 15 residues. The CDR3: CASSYRISGANVLTF. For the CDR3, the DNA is TGTGCCAGCAGCTACAGGATCTCTGGGGCCAACGTCCTGACTTTC.